These 5 T cell receptor beta chains were all obtained from the same sample, sequenced in a study of T cells after posttransplantation cyclophosphamide. Profiling relied on immunoSEQ multiplex PCR, and the TCRdb table lists in-frame clones only, not all of them. The sample presents around 3,400 clones, none singletons. Busulfan-fludarabine conditioning, marrow transplant, and cyclophosphamide on days +3 and +4 were administered. The input for sequencing was PBMCs, taken after allogeneic stem cell transplant with posttransplant cyclophosphamide. The receptors derive from a male patient between 25 and 39 years old who received an allogeneic stem cell transplant from a related donor, was CMV-positive, and had acute GVHD only. The graft donor may account for some of the T cells.

This clone was detected ten times or more. The gene calls are TRBV12-3 or TRBV12-4 and TRBJ1-2; TRBD1 agrees at 8 bases. This CDR3 is 14 amino acids long. Germline trimming cut 6 bases from V and 4 bases from J; bases unmatched to any gene: 7. The CDR3 protein is CASSLGTGRYGYTF. CDR3 bases: TGTGCCAGCAGCCTCGGGACAGGACGCTATGGCTACACCTTC.

This clone was counted at least ten times. This sequence joins TRBV7-8 and TRBJ2-3, with D uncertain. The V gene's germline CDR1 is SGHVS and CDR2 FQNEAQ. The CDR3 runs to 14 residues. V lost 3 bases and J lost 1, with 8 bases in between. The CDR3 nucleotides are TGTGCCAGCAGCTTTCTCAGCGGCACAGATACGCAGTATTTT. It codes for CASSFLSGTDTQYF.

Many counts were recorded for this clone. J is TRBJ1-1 and V is TRBV6-1; the match to TRBD1 covers 7 bases. The CDR3 sequence is 15 residues long. CDR1 is MNHNS, CDR2 SASEGT, per germline. Trimming cost V 6 bases and J 4 bases; bases outside gene matches: 11. In DNA form, the CDR3 reads TGTGCCAGCAGCGCCCTACAGGGGTCGGCCACTGAAGCTTTCTTT. Translating gives CASSALQGSATEAFF.

This clone was counted at least ten times. The chain couples TRBV7-2 to TRBJ2-3; 8 bases match TRBD2. Germline V gene lookup returns CDR1 SGHTA and CDR2 FQGNSA. J gave up 6 bases and V 4 bases, and 12 bases lay outside the gene matches. The CDR3 is made up of 16 amino acids. CDR3 in DNA: TGTGCCAGCAGCTCCCCCTACACGGGGGGGCCGGATACGCAGTATTTT. It translates to CASSSPYTGGPDTQYF.

This clone was counted at least ten times. CDR3 loop: CASSQAVGVGYNSPLHF. The CDR3 DNA is TGTGCCAGCAGCCAAGCGGTAGGGGTGGGCTATAATTCACCCCTCCACTTT. The chain uses TRBV4-2 and TRBJ1-6; tentatively, D is TRBD1 (5 bases). This CDR3 is 17 amino acids long. The V end lost 1 base, the J end lost 3 bases, and 13 bases lay between the germline ends. Germline loops: CDR1 LGHNA, CDR2 YNFKEQ.